The next 31 T cell receptor beta chains were all read from a single sample in a study of cytomegalovirus exposure and HLA in healthy donors. Primers: 60 Vbeta forward and 13 Jbeta reverse. Measured with immunoSEQ multiplex PCR; TCRdb has only the in-frame clones, and not every one. The sample contains around 150,000 clones, 65% to 85% of which appear only once. Sequencing used PBMCs. All receptors derive from a woman aged 40-49 years in good health and CMV-seropositive.

A few counts support this clone. The chain combines TRBV9 with TRBJ2-1; D may be TRBD2 (5 bases). The V gene lost 0 bases and the J gene lost 3 bases, with 10 bases spanning the gap. Looked up from germline, CDR1 is SGDLS and CDR2 is YYNGEE. This CDR3 is 15 amino acids long. CDR3 amino acids: CASSVAGSYYNEQFF. The CDR3 nucleotides are TGTGCCAGCAGCGTAGCTGGGAGCTACTACAATGAGCAGTTCTTC.

The V and J genes are TRBV5-4 and TRBJ1-2; D remains ambiguous. Per the germline V gene, CDR1 is SGHNT and CDR2 is YYREEE (reference sequence). The CDR3 length is 12 residues. Trimming shortened V by 3 bases and J by 5 bases, and 8 bases separated the two germline ends. The CDR3 protein is CASSSDTYGYTF. The CDR3 DNA sequence: TGTGCCAGCAGCTCCGACACTTATGGCTACACCTTC.

This clone was detected a few times. CDR3 in DNA: TGTGCCAGCAGTCAGCGACAGGGAGGTGAAAAACTGTTTTTT. Amino acid sequence: CASSQRQGGEKLFF. This chain connects TRBV6-5 to TRBJ1-4; TRBD1 agrees at 7 bases. CDR3 length: 14 residues. V lost 5 bases to trimming and J lost 7 bases; unmatched junction nucleotides: 7. Per germline, CDR1 MNHEY and CDR2 SVGAGI.

V usage is TRBV5-4 and J usage is TRBJ2-3; 12 bases map to TRBD2. The germline V gene encodes CDR1 SGHNT and CDR2 YYREEE (reference sequence). The CDR3 runs to 16 residues. V was clipped by 4 bases and J by 4 bases; unmatched bases: 7. The CDR3 DNA reads as TGTGCCAGCAGCCAACGACTAGCGGGGGAAGCAGATACGCAGTATTTT. This sequence encodes CASSQRLAGEADTQYF.

J is TRBJ2-2 and V is TRBV10-3, with TRBD1 matching over 8 bases. The V gene's germline CDR1 is ENHRY and CDR2 SYGVKD. The CDR3 consists of 16 residues. Trimming cost V 7 bases and J 0 bases; bases outside gene matches: 7. The CDR3, as DNA: TGTGCCATCAACCCCGGGACAGGCTCGAACACCGGGGAGCTGTTTTTT. Translated: CAINPGTGSNTGELFF.

The chain has TRBV19 and TRBJ1-3; D is undetermined. The CDR3 has 13 amino acids. Germline V CDR1 and CDR2: LNHDA, SQIVND (reference sequence). Trimming shortened V by 10 bases and J by 2 bases, and 12 bases separated the two germline ends. CDR3 loop: CATLRGPGNTIYF. CDR3 nucleotides: TGTGCCACCCTACGCGGGCCTGGAAACACCATATATTTT.

This clone has just a few counts. The chain links TRBV5-6 to TRBJ2-7, with 11 bases aligning to TRBD1. There are 16 residues in the CDR3. V was clipped by 6 bases and J by 2 bases; unmatched bases: 10. CDR1 is SGHDT and CDR2 is YYEEEE in the germline V gene. The CDR3 here is CASTAAGTGGTYEQYF. The CDR3 DNA sequence: TGTGCCAGCACCGCGGCCGGGACAGGGGGAACCTACGAGCAGTACTTC.

This chain links TRBV5-6 with TRBJ1-3, with D hard to call. This CDR3 has 16 residues. The V gene's germline CDR1 is SGHDT and CDR2 YYEEEE. V lost 3 bases and J lost 0, with 13 bases in between. CDR3 bases: TGTGCCAGCAGCTCGCTCGGTGTGCTCTCTGGAAACACCATATATTTT. Amino acids: CASSSLGVLSGNTIYF.

This chain uses TRBV30 with TRBJ1-4, with D perhaps matching TRBD1 (5 bases). V lost 1 base to trimming and J lost 7 bases, with 10 bases between them. Germline CDR1 and CDR2: GTSNPN and SVGIG (reference sequence). This CDR3 spans 13 amino acids. CDR3 bases: TGTGCCTGGAGTGGAAGGGGAGGTGAAAAACTGTTTTTT. Its protein is CAWSGRGGEKLFF.

The V and J genes are TRBV7-8 and TRBJ2-7; the D is unclear. The V end lost 5 bases, the J end lost 7 bases, and 15 bases lay between the germline ends. The germline V gene encodes CDR1 SGHVS and CDR2 FQNEAQ. The CDR3 is 13 amino acids. Written as DNA, the CDR3 is TGTGCCAGCAGCGACGGCCGAGGCTGGGAGCAGTACTTC. Its protein product is CASSDGRGWEQYF. Looking up the rest from reference TRBV7-8 and TRBJ2-7 gives the full variable domain: GAGVSQSPRYKVAKRGQDVALRCDPISGHVSLFWYQQALGQGPEFLTYFQNEAQLDKSGLPSDRFFAERPEGSVSTLKIQRTQQEDSAVYLCASSDGRGWEQYFGPGTRLTVT.

The rearrangement links TRBV7-2 to TRBJ2-7; TRBD2 is a possible D gene (5 bases). Trimming took 4 bases from V and 0 from J, leaving 13 bases between them. Germline V lookup: CDR1 SGHTA, CDR2 FQGNSA. The CDR3 sequence is 15 residues long. The CDR3 DNA reads TGTGCCAGCAGCTGGGCAGACGGGGACTCCTACGAGCAGTACTTC. The encoded protein is CASSWADGDSYEQYF.

The chain recombines TRBV7-6 with TRBJ2-7, with D perhaps TRBD1 (5 bases). The CDR3 is made up of 15 amino acids. The V end was cut by 1 base, the J end by 3 bases, with 13 bases between. Germline values: CDR1 SGHVS, CDR2 FNYEAQ. CDR3 protein: CASSLESGNLYEQYF. As DNA, the CDR3 is TGTGCCAGCAGCTTAGAATCAGGGAATCTCTACGAGCAGTACTTC.

CDR3 residues: CASSPSIGGILAKNIQYF. CDR3 DNA sequence: TGTGCCAGCAGCCCTAGTATTGGGGGCATCCTAGCCAAAAACATTCAGTACTTC. The V and J genes are TRBV14 and TRBJ2-4; TRBD1 might be the D (6 bases). Trimming stripped 4 bases from V and 0 bases from J, with 19 bases between. The CDR3 is made up of 18 amino acids. Germline V CDR1 and CDR2: SGHDN, FVKESK.

The chain is built from TRBV19 and TRBJ2-7; the D gene is possibly TRBD2 (6 bases). The CDR3 has 15 residues. Germline CDR1 is LNHDA and CDR2 is SQIVND (reference sequence). Trimming took 8 bases from V and 0 from J, leaving 17 bases between them. CDR3 in DNA: TGTGCCAGTTCCTCCATCGGGGGAAGCTCCTACGAGCAGTACTTC. Translation: CASSSIGGSSYEQYF.

The chain combines TRBV5-4 with TRBJ2-3; D might be TRBD1 (5 bases). The V end lost 4 bases, the J end lost 1 base, and 13 bases lay between the germline ends. The CDR3 covers 15 residues. Germline V lookup: CDR1 SGHNT, CDR2 YYREEE (reference sequence). The CDR3 DNA reads as TGTGCCAGCAGCAGGAGCCAACAGGGCACAGATACGCAGTATTTT. Residues: CASSRSQQGTDTQYF.

The V and J genes are TRBV18 and TRBJ2-5, with D hard to call. The V gene lost 3 bases and the J gene lost 5 bases, with 13 bases spanning the gap. The CDR3 contains 14 residues. The germline CDR1 and CDR2 sequences are KGHSH and LQKENI. CDR3 residues: CASSPSQVEETQYF. The CDR3 DNA reads TGTGCCAGCTCACCCAGCCAGGTTGAGGAGACCCAGTACTTC.

The chain couples TRBV7-8 to TRBJ2-5; D is perhaps TRBD2 (5 bases). CDR1 and CDR2 (germline): SGHVS, FQNEAQ. Trimming removed 1 base at V and 2 bases at J, with 11 bases between. The length of the CDR3 is 15 residues. The CDR3 spells CASSLGLGRQETQYF. DNA for the CDR3: TGTGCCAGCAGCTTAGGTCTAGGGAGACAAGAGACCCAGTACTTC.

This clone was seen more than once but under ten times. This chain links TRBV7-9 with TRBJ2-4; no firm D call. Germline loops: CDR1 SEHNR, CDR2 FQNEAQ (reference sequence). Trimming shortened V by 3 bases and J by 0 bases, and 9 bases separated the two germline ends. The CDR3 loop spans 15 amino acids. The CDR3 loop is CASSLESLAKNIQYF. In DNA, the CDR3 is TGTGCCAGCAGCTTGGAGTCCCTAGCCAAAAACATTCAGTACTTC.

The rearrangement uses TRBV7-2 and TRBJ1-2, with D unresolved. The germline CDR1 and CDR2 sequences are SGHTA and FQGNSA. The CDR3 is 19 residues long. Trimming left V 1 base short and J 0 bases short, with 21 bases between. Here the CDR3 DNA reads TGTGCCAGCAGCTTAGAAGGAGCGGACCCTCGTTATTCTAACTATGGCTACACCTTC. Its protein product is CASSLEGADPRYSNYGYTF. The complete variable domain, with remaining parts taken from reference TRBV7-2 and TRBJ1-2, reads GAGVSQSPSNKVTEKGKDVELRCDPISGHTALYWYRQSLGQGLEFLIYFQGNSAPDKSGLPSDRFSAERTGGSVSTLTIQRTQQEDSAVYLCASSLEGADPRYSNYGYTFGSGTRLTVV.

The genes are TRBV18 and TRBJ1-5; no clear D. Germline assignment: CDR1 KGHSH and CDR2 LQKENI. The V gene lost 5 bases and the J gene lost 3 bases, with 11 bases spanning the gap. CDR3 size: 14 residues. CDR3 sequence (DNA): TGTGCCAGCTCATCGGGAGGGAACAATCAGCCCCAGCATTTT. Encoded protein: CASSSGGNNQPQHF.

The V call is TRBV21-1, the J call TRBJ1-2. TRBV21-1 corresponds to a pseudogene. This CDR3 has 15 amino acids. The CDR3 region has the DNA TGTGCCAGCAGCAAAGGACCCGAATCGGGCTATGGCTACACCTTC. Translated, it gives CASSKGPESGYGYTF.

The chain combines TRBV30 with TRBJ2-2; tentatively, D is TRBD1 (5 bases). The length of the CDR3 is 14 residues. Germline assignment: CDR1 GTSNPN and CDR2 SVGIG (reference sequence). V was shortened by 0 bases and J by 3 bases, with 8 bases between the two germline ends. CDR3: CAWSVGQDTGELFF. The CDR3 DNA is TGTGCCTGGAGTGTAGGACAAGACACCGGGGAGCTGTTTTTT.

The V and J genes are TRBV30 and TRBJ1-6; weak D call: TRBD1 (6 bases). Trimming stripped 5 bases from V and 9 bases from J, with 17 bases between. This CDR3 spans 14 amino acids. The V gene's germline CDR1 is GTSNPN and CDR2 SVGIG (reference sequence). This CDR3 reads CAWGWQGRGSPLHF. CDR3 in DNA: TGTGCCTGGGGATGGCAGGGGAGGGGTTCACCCCTCCACTTT.

A few counts support this clone. This rearrangement joins TRBV11-2 to TRBJ2-7, with TRBD2 identical over 9 bases. The CDR3 sequence is 15 residues long. CDR1 and CDR2 from the germline V gene are SGHAT and FQNNGV. V shed 0 bases and J 5 bases; nucleotides not matched to a gene: 5. For the CDR3, the DNA is TGTGCCAGCAGCTTAGATAGGGGACTAGCTCACGAGCAGTACTTC. Its protein product is CASSLDRGLAHEQYF.

The chain links TRBV11-2 to TRBJ2-7, with a possible D match to TRBD2 (5 bases). The CDR3 totals 12 residues. Germline CDR1 and CDR2: SGHAT and FQNNGV. Trimming removed 5 bases at V and 4 bases at J, with 9 bases between. The CDR3 nucleotides read TGTGCCAGCAGCCTACTAGGATACGAGCAGTACTTC. This gives the protein CASSLLGYEQYF.

The rearrangement links TRBV19 to TRBJ2-7; 7 bases match TRBD1. This CDR3 contains 15 residues. J gave up 1 base and V 5 bases, and 8 bases lay outside the gene matches. Germline CDR1 reads LNHDA; CDR2 reads SQIVND (reference sequence). This CDR3 is CASSPWTGSSYEQYF. The DNA for the CDR3 is TGTGCCAGTAGTCCCTGGACAGGTTCTTCCTACGAGCAGTACTTC.

This clone turned up a few times. The chain combines TRBV6-1 with TRBJ1-2, with a possible D match to TRBD1 (5 bases). CDR3 size: 14 residues. The ends were cut back, 3 bases at V and 6 bases at J, with 14 bases in the middle. In germline, CDR1 is MNHNS, CDR2 SASEGT. The CDR3 protein is CASSEEGIFDGYTF. CDR3 nucleotide sequence: TGTGCCAGCAGTGAGGAGGGGATCTTCGATGGCTACACCTTC.

CDR3 sequence: CASSFGPQGDTQYF. The DNA for the CDR3 is TGTGCCAGCAGCTTTGGTCCTCAGGGAGATACGCAGTATTTT. The J gene is TRBJ2-3, the V gene TRBV7-9; D perhaps matches TRBD1 (5 bases). V was shortened by 3 bases and J by 5 bases, with 12 bases between the two germline ends. Germline CDR1 is SEHNR and CDR2 is FQNEAQ (reference sequence). This CDR3 has 14 amino acids.

This clone was seen just once. CDR3 protein: CASRLTGAGEKLFF. In nucleotides, the CDR3 is TGTGCCAGCAGGTTGACAGGGGCTGGGGAAAAACTGTTTTTT. The chain combines TRBV28 with TRBJ1-4; 8 bases match TRBD1. Germline loops: CDR1 MDHEN, CDR2 SYDVKM. V dropped 6 bases and J dropped 8; count of bases not matched to a gene: 8. This CDR3 region has 14 residues.

Here the CDR3 DNA reads TGTGCCATCAGTCCGGGACAACTCTCTGGAAACACCATATATTTT. Its protein product is CAISPGQLSGNTIYF. V usage is TRBV10-3 and J usage is TRBJ1-3; weak D call: TRBD1 (6 bases). CDR1 ENHRY and CDR2 SYGVKD come from the germline V gene. CDR3 length: 15 residues. The V gene lost 5 bases and the J gene lost 0 bases, with 11 bases spanning the gap.

The V call is TRBV28, the J call TRBJ1-5, with TRBD1 identical over 8 bases. Germline CDR1 MDHEN, CDR2 SYDVKM. This CDR3 region has 13 residues. V lost 8 bases to trimming and J lost 7 bases; unmatched junction nucleotides: 7. The CDR3 DNA is TGTGCCAGCCTCACAGGGGGTGGGCAGCCCCAGCATTTT. It codes for CASLTGGGQPQHF.